One sample yielded the 28 T cell receptor beta chains listed below, sequenced in a study of shared clonotypes between healthy human individuals. Clones were sequenced by immunoSEQ multiplex PCR, and TCRdb holds only the in-frame ones, with some missing. The repertoire has about 580,000 clones, 98% of them found once; the top ten carry 0.3%. The naive CD8 population came from CD45RO-negative cells selected for CCR7, without terminally differentiated effector memory CD45RA+ cells. Material: naive CD8+ T cells sorted from blood. The receptors were sampled from a man aged 25-40 years in good health.

The chain is built from TRBV2 and TRBJ1-2; D possibly corresponds to TRBD1 (5 bases). Germline V lookup: CDR1 SNHLY, CDR2 FYNNEI. CDR3 length: 12 residues. V gave up 6 bases and J gave up 3 bases, with 8 bases separating them. The CDR3 protein is CASRGTYYGYTF. The CDR3 coding sequence is TGTGCCAGCAGGGGGACTTACTATGGCTACACCTTC.

J is TRBJ1-1 and V is TRBV4-3, with 9 bases matching TRBD1. Losses at the gene ends were 3 bases for V and 1 base for J; bases not matched to a gene: 6. The CDR3 sequence is 16 residues long. Germline lookup yields CDR1 LGHNA and CDR2 YSLEER. Here the CDR3 reads CASSHPDRGGNTEAFF. DNA for the CDR3: TGCGCCAGCAGCCACCCGGACAGGGGAGGGAACACTGAAGCTTTCTTT.

The rearrangement uses TRBV4-2 and TRBJ2-3; D not certain. The CDR3 covers 14 residues. Germline CDR1 and CDR2: LGHNA and YNFKEQ. Trimming removed 0 bases at V and 0 bases at J, with 4 bases between. Here the CDR3 reads CASSQDRSTDTQYF. CDR3 sequence (DNA): TGTGCCAGCAGCCAAGACAGGAGCACAGATACGCAGTATTTT.

CDR3 protein: CASSQGIRGTYEQYF. Here the CDR3 DNA reads TGCGCCAGCAGCCAGGGAATCAGGGGCACCTACGAGCAGTACTTC. The chain couples TRBV4-3 to TRBJ2-7, with D perhaps TRBD1 (6 bases). The ends were cut back, 3 bases at V and 2 bases at J, with 14 bases in the middle. Germline V lookup: CDR1 LGHNA, CDR2 YSLEER. The CDR3 sequence is 15 residues long.

Points on this clone: Other DNA sequences in the same sample also yield this CDR3. The rearrangement links TRBV27 to TRBJ2-3; TRBD2 matches 11 bases. Germline V CDR1 and CDR2: MNHEY, SMNVEV (reference sequence). The CDR3 is 14 residues long. After removal of 2 bases from V and 5 bases from J, the junction contained 0 bases not matched to a gene. The CDR3 DNA sequence: TGTGCCAGCAGTTTAGGGACTAGCGGAGATACGCAGTATTTT. Translating it yields CASSLGTSGDTQYF.

This clone was seen more than once but under ten times. The chain joins TRBV27 to TRBJ1-2; 7 nucleotides match TRBD1. The CDR3 consists of 15 residues. Germline loops: CDR1 MNHEY, CDR2 SMNVEV (reference sequence). J was trimmed by 5 bases and V by 4 bases; bases with no gene match: 10. CDR3 nucleotides: TGTGCCAGCAGTTCCCTTGGACAGGAATCTTATGGCTACACCTTC. Translation: CASSSLGQESYGYTF.

This chain uses TRBV10-3 with TRBJ2-2; D might be TRBD2 (6 bases). The germline gives CDR1 ENHRY, CDR2 SYGVKD. The CDR3 extends over 17 amino acids. V lost 3 bases to trimming and J lost 1 base, with 15 bases between them. In DNA form, the CDR3 reads TGTGCCATCAGTGATGGGACGGAGGGATGGAACACCGGGGAGCTGTTTTTT. Translation gives CAISDGTEGWNTGELFF.

Only one count was recorded for this clone. The chain employs TRBV7-9 and TRBJ2-3; weak D call: TRBD1 (5 bases). V gave up 4 bases and J gave up 5 bases, with 16 bases separating them. CDR3 length: 15 residues. The V gene's germline CDR1 is SEHNR and CDR2 FQNEAQ (reference sequence). CDR3 in DNA: TGTGCCAGCAGCTCGCGGCAGGGCTACCAAGATACGCAGTATTTT. Amino acids: CASSSRQGYQDTQYF.

The genes are TRBV7-9 and TRBJ2-1; a weak D match, TRBD1 (5 bases). CDR1 is SEHNR, CDR2 FQNEAQ, per germline (reference sequence). This CDR3 has 12 residues. Trimming cost V 6 bases and J 7 bases, with 10 bases left between them. The DNA of the CDR3 is TGTGCCAGCAGGGGGCCGGAGAATGAGCAGTTCTTC. Amino acid sequence: CASRGPENEQFF. The entire variable domain, with the rest obtained from reference TRBV7-9 and TRBJ2-1, is as follows: DTGVSQNPRHKITKRGQNVTFRCDPISEHNRLYWYRQTLGQGPEFLTYFQNEAQLEKSRLLSDRFSAERPKGSFSTLEIQRTEQGDSAMYLCASRGPENEQFFGPGTRLTVL.

The chain joins TRBV6-6 to TRBJ2-2; 12 bases are a match to TRBD2. Unmatched junction bases numbered 3, after V lost 5 bases and J lost 5 bases. CDR1 and CDR2 from the germline V gene are MNHNY and SVGAGI (reference sequence). The CDR3 covers 15 residues. CDR3 residues: CASSQTSGRTGELFF. CDR3 sequence (DNA): TGTGCCAGCAGTCAAACTAGCGGGAGGACCGGGGAGCTGTTTTTT.

The V and J genes are TRBV10-2 and TRBJ2-7; D may be TRBD2 (5 bases). CDR1 is WSHSY, CDR2 SAAADI, per germline. CDR3 length: 14 amino acids. Trimming pared 1 base from V and 2 bases from J, leaving 9 bases between. The DNA for the CDR3 is TGCGCCAGCAGTGAGTGGGAGTCCACCTACGAGCAGTACTTC. Its protein is CASSEWESTYEQYF.

This chain links TRBV29-1 with TRBJ2-7; D may be TRBD2 (6 bases). V shed 7 bases and J shed 1 base, with 11 bases lying between them. The CDR3 consists of 12 residues. Looked up from germline, CDR1 is SQVTM and CDR2 is ANQGSEA. The CDR3 nucleotides are TGCAGCGCCTTTAGCGGATCCTACGAGCAGTACTTC. Residues: CSAFSGSYEQYF.

The V and J genes are TRBV27 and TRBJ2-7; D call uncertain. Germline V lookup: CDR1 MNHEY, CDR2 SMNVEV (reference sequence). The CDR3 loop spans 14 amino acids. Trimming took 3 bases from V and 2 from J, leaving 11 bases between them. CDR3 DNA: TGTGCCAGCAGTTTCGCAGGCAGTACCTACGAGCAGTACTTC. It yields the protein CASSFAGSTYEQYF.

The chain couples TRBV6-6 to TRBJ2-7; a possible D gene is TRBD2 (5 bases). Germline V gene data show CDR1 as MNHNY and CDR2 as SVGAGI (reference sequence). Trimming took off 7 bases at V and 0 bases at J, with 13 bases between the two ends. The CDR3 is made up of 14 amino acids. CDR3 nucleotide sequence: TGTGCCAGCACTATAAGCGGATCCTCCTACGAGCAGTACTTC. It codes for CASTISGSSYEQYF.

J is TRBJ2-7 and V is TRBV27; D unresolved. Germline CDR1 is MNHEY and CDR2 is SMNVEV (reference sequence). The CDR3 spans 16 residues. V was trimmed by 5 bases and J by 4 bases, leaving 21 bases between them. CDR3 DNA sequence: TGTGCCAGCAGTAAAAACAGTGGCGAGGCCCTTTACGAGCAGTACTTC. This gives the protein CASSKNSGEALYEQYF.

This chain joins TRBV7-6 and TRBJ2-7; possibly TRBD2 for D (6 bases). From germline, CDR1 is SGHVS and CDR2 FNYEAQ. The V end lost 2 bases, the J end lost 0 bases, and 14 bases lay between the germline ends. The CDR3 totals 16 residues. The CDR3 loop is CASSLRGEVPSYEQYF. The CDR3 DNA is TGTGCCAGCAGCTTAAGAGGGGAGGTGCCCTCCTACGAGCAGTACTTC.

The chain is built from TRBV28 and TRBJ2-3, with D possibly being TRBD2 (6 bases). The CDR3 loop spans 15 amino acids. V shed 3 bases and J shed 3 bases, with 13 bases lying between them. The germline V gene has CDR1 MDHEN and CDR2 SYDVKM. The CDR3 DNA follows: TGTGCCAGCAGTTTCCTCCTAGCGTGGACAGATACGCAGTATTTT. Translating gives CASSFLLAWTDTQYF. The full variable domain, rest sourced from reference TRBV28 and TRBJ2-3, is DVKVTQSSRYLVKRTGEKVFLECVQDMDHENMFWYRQDPGLGLRLIYFSYDVKMKEKGDIPEGYSVSREKKERFSLILESASTNQTSMYLCASSFLLAWTDTQYFGPGTRLTVL.

The chain couples TRBV14 to TRBJ2-7; 8 nucleotides match TRBD1. CDR1 SGHDN and CDR2 FVKESK come from the germline V gene. V trimming: 0 bases; J trimming: 2 bases; junction bases outside the gene matches: 6. The CDR3 loop spans 16 amino acids. CDR3 sequence (DNA): TGTGCCAGCAGCCAAGATCTCAAGGACAGGGCCTACGAGCAGTACTTC. Encoded protein: CASSQDLKDRAYEQYF.

This rearrangement joins TRBV7-9 to TRBJ2-4, with 8 positions matching TRBD2. CDR1 SEHNR and CDR2 FQNEAQ come from the germline V gene (reference sequence). There are 16 residues in the CDR3. Germline trimming cut 1 base from V and 7 bases from J; bases unmatched to any gene: 9. CDR3 residues: CASSLEGLAGDNIQYF. DNA of the CDR3: TGTGCCAGCAGCTTAGAAGGGCTAGCGGGCGACAACATTCAGTACTTC.

The chain couples TRBV5-4 to TRBJ2-7; D remains ambiguous. Trimming pared 3 bases from V and 6 bases from J, leaving 13 bases between. CDR1 and CDR2 (germline): SGHNT, YYREEE (reference sequence). The CDR3 extends over 13 amino acids. The CDR3 DNA reads TGTGCCAGCAGCTATGGACCCGAGCGCGAGCAGTACTTC. This encodes CASSYGPEREQYF.

This chain joins TRBV7-2 and TRBJ2-7, with 14 positions matching TRBD2. The V and J ends lost 5 bases and 0 bases, in that order; junction bases with no gene match: 3. Germline CDR1 SGHTA, CDR2 FQGNSA. The CDR3 extends over 16 amino acids. The CDR3 loop is CASSLGTSGSSYEQYF. The CDR3 bases are TGTGCCAGCAGCCTCGGGACTAGCGGGAGCTCCTACGAGCAGTACTTC. The full variable domain, with the rest looked up from reference TRBV7-2 and TRBJ2-7, is GAGVSQSPSNKVTEKGKDVELRCDPISGHTALYWYRQSLGQGLEFLIYFQGNSAPDKSGLPSDRFSAERTGGSVSTLTIQRTQQEDSAVYLCASSLGTSGSSYEQYFGPGTRLTVT.

V gene TRBV28 combines with J gene TRBJ2-7; TRBD1 might be the D (6 bases). Between the trimmed V and J ends, which lost 6 bases and 3 bases, there was a span of 9 bases. The germline V gene has CDR1 MDHEN and CDR2 SYDVKM. The CDR3 spans 12 residues. Here the CDR3 reads CASSPGVYEQYF. CDR3 bases: TGTGCCAGCAGCCCAGGGGTCTACGAGCAGTACTTC.

The rearrangement links TRBV6-6 to TRBJ2-7; tentative D call: TRBD1 (5 bases). Germline CDR1 and CDR2: MNHNY and SVGAGI (reference sequence). CDR3 length: 13 residues. Trimming took off 10 bases at V and 6 bases at J, with 19 bases between the two ends. The CDR3 region has the DNA TGTGCCACCGAGACAGCTCTTCTGGGCGAGCAGTACTTC. This codes for CATETALLGEQYF.

The table lists this clone with a few counts. The rearrangement uses TRBV27 and TRBJ1-2; possibly TRBD1 for D (5 bases). CDR1 MNHEY and CDR2 SMNVEV come from the germline V gene (reference sequence). CDR3 length: 11 residues. V was cut by 5 bases and J by 8 bases, with 9 bases left in between. Written as DNA, the CDR3 is TGTGCCAGCAGTCAAGGGACCGGCTACACCTTC. Its protein is CASSQGTGYTF.

This clone was observed a single time. The chain recombines TRBV6-5 with TRBJ2-1; 10 bases align to TRBD2. The V gene end was trimmed by 0 bases and the J gene end by 10 bases; junction bases not matched to a gene: 9. There are 16 residues in the CDR3. Germline values: CDR1 MNHEY, CDR2 SVGAGI. CDR3 loop: CASSYSPSGSFGEQFF. The CDR3 coding sequence is TGTGCCAGCAGTTACTCGCCTAGCGGGAGTTTCGGGGAGCAGTTCTTC.

This chain connects TRBV7-9 to TRBJ2-2, with D possibly being TRBD2 (6 bases). The CDR3 length is 16 residues. Trimming pared 3 bases from V and 0 bases from J, leaving 11 bases between. CDR1 and CDR2 (germline): SEHNR, FQNEAQ (reference sequence). CDR3 sequence (DNA): TGTGCCAGCAGCTTGATTCCTAGCGCGAACACCGGGGAGCTGTTTTTT. Encoded protein: CASSLIPSANTGELFF.

This clone has only one observation. At the DNA level, this CDR3 is encoded by other sequences in the same sample as well. V and J are TRBV9 and TRBJ1-1, with D unresolved. Germline CDR1 and CDR2: SGDLS and YYNGEE. V shed 3 bases and J shed 0 bases, with 6 bases lying between them. The CDR3 consists of 13 residues. The CDR3 coding sequence is TGTGCCAGCAGCGACGGAATGAACACTGAAGCTTTCTTT. Protein product: CASSDGMNTEAFF.

The V call is TRBV19, the J call TRBJ2-6; D possibly corresponds to TRBD1 (6 bases). Per germline, CDR1 LNHDA and CDR2 SQIVND (reference sequence). Trimming left V 5 bases short and J 2 bases short, with 22 bases between. The CDR3 extends over 19 amino acids. DNA of the CDR3: TGTGCCAGTAGTGGGCAGGGGTCCATCTTCTCGGCTGGGGCCAACGTCCTGACTTTC. Protein product: CASSGQGSIFSAGANVLTF.